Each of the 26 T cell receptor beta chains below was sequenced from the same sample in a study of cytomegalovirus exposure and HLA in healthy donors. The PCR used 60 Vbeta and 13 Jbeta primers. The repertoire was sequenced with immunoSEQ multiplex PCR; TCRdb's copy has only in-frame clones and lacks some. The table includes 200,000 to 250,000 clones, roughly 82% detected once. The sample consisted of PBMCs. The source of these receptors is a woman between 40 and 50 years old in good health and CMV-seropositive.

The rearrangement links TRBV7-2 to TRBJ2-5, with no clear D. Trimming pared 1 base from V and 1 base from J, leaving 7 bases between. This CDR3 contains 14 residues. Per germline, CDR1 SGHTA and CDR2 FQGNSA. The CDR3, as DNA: TGTGCCAGCAGCTTAGGGGCAGTCCAAGAGACCCAGTACTTC. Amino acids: CASSLGAVQETQYF.

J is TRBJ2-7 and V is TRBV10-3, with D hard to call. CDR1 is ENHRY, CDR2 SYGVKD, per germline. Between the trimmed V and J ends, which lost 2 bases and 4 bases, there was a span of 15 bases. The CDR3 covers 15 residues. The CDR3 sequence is CAISEAVTKTYEQYF. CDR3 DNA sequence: TGTGCCATCAGTGAGGCAGTGACCAAGACTTACGAGCAGTACTTC.

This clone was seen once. This CDR3 is CASSSYSNQPQHF. The CDR3 coding sequence is TGTGCCAGCAGTTCGTATAGCAATCAGCCCCAGCATTTT. The V call is TRBV2, the J call TRBJ1-5; D gene unclear. Germline assignment: CDR1 SNHLY and CDR2 FYNNEI. Trimming shortened V by 5 bases and J by 0 bases, and 5 bases separated the two germline ends. This CDR3 is built from 13 residues. Full variable domain (outside the CDR3, taken from reference TRBV2 and TRBJ1-5): EPEVTQTPSHQVTQMGQEVILRCVPISNHLYFYWYRQILGQKVEFLVSFYNNEISEKSEIFDDQFSVERPDGSNFTLKIRSTKLEDSAMYFCASSSYSNQPQHFGDGTRLSIL.

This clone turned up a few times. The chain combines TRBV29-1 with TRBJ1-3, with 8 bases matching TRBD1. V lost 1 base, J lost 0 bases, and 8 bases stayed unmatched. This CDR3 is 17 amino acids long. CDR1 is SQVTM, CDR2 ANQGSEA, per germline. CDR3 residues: CSVEVRTGIPSGNTIYF. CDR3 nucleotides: TGCAGCGTTGAAGTGAGGACAGGGATCCCCTCTGGAAACACCATATATTTT.

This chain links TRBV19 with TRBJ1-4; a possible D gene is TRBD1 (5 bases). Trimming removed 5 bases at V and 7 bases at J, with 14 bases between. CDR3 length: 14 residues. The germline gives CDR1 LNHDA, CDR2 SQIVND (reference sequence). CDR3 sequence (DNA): TGTGCCAGTAGTTTGGGCCAAAGGGGTGAAAAACTGTTTTTT. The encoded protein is CASSLGQRGEKLFF.

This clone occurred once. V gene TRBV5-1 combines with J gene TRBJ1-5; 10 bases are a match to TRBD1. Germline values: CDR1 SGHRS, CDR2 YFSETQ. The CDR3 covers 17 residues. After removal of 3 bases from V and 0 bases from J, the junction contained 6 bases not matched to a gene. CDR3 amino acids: CASSWGTGAYSNQPQHF. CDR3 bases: TGCGCCAGCAGCTGGGGGACAGGGGCCTATAGCAATCAGCCCCAGCATTTT.

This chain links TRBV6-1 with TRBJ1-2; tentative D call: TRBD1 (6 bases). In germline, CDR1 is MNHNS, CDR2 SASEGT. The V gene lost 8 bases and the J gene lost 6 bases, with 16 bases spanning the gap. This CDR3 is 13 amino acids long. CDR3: CASRVGGRDGYTF. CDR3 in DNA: TGTGCCAGCCGGGTGGGGGGGCGGGATGGCTACACCTTC.

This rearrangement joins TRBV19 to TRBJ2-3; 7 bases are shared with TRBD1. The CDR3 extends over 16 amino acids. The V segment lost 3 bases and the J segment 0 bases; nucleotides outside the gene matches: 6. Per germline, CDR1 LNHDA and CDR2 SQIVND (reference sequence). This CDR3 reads CASSMGQPVSTDTQYF. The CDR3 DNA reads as TGTGCCAGTAGTATGGGACAGCCGGTTAGCACAGATACGCAGTATTTT.

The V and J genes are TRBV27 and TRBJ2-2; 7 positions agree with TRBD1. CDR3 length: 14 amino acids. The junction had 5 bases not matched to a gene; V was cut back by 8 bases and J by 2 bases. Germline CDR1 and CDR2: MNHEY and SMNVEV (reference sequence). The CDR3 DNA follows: TGTGCCAGCGGGACAGTCAAAAACACCGGGGAGCTGTTTTTT. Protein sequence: CASGTVKNTGELFF.

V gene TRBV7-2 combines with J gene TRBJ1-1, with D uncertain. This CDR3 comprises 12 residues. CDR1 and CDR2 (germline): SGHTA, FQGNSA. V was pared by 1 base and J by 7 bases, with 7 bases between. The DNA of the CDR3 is TGTGCCAGCAGCTTAGTACGGGTTGAAGCTTTCTTT. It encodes CASSLVRVEAFF.

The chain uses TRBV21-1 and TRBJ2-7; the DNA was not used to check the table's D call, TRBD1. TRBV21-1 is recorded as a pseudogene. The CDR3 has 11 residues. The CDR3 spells CASSPGYEQYF. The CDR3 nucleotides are TGTGCCAGCAGCCCAGGGTACGAGCAGTACTTC.

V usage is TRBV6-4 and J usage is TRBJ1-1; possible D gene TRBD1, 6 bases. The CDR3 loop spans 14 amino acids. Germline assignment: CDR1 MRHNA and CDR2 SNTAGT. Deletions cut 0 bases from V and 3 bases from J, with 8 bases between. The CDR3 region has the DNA TGTGCCAGCAGTGACTCGGACAGCTACACTGAAGCTTTCTTT. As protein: CASSDSDSYTEAFF.

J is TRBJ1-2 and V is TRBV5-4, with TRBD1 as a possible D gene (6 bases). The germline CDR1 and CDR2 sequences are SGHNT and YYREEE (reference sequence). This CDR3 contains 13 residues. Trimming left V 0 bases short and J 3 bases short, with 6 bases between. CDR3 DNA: TGTGCCAGCAGCTTGGACAGGGACTATGGCTACACCTTC. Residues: CASSLDRDYGYTF. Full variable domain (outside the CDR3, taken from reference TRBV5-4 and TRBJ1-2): ETGVTQSPTHLIKTRGQQVTLRCSSQSGHNTVSWYQQALGQGPQFIFQYYREEENGRGNFPPRFSGLQFPNYSSELNVNALELDDSALYLCASSLDRDYGYTFGSGTRLTVV.

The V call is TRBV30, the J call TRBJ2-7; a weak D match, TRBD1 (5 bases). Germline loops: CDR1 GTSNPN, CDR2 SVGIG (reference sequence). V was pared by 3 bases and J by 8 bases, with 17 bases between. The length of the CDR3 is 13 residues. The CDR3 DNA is TGTGCCTGGAGGGAGACAGAATCTACGAAGCAGTACTTC. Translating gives CAWRETESTKQYF.

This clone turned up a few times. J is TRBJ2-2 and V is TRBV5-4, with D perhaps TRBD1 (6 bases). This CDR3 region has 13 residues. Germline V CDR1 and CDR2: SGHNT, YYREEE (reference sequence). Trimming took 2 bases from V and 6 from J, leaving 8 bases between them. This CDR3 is CASSFRGSGELFF. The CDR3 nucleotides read TGTGCCAGCAGCTTTAGGGGGTCCGGGGAGCTGTTTTTT. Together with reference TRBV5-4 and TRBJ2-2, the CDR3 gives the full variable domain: ETGVTQSPTHLIKTRGQQVTLRCSSQSGHNTVSWYQQALGQGPQFIFQYYREEENGRGNFPPRFSGLQFPNYSSELNVNALELDDSALYLCASSFRGSGELFFGEGSRLTVL.

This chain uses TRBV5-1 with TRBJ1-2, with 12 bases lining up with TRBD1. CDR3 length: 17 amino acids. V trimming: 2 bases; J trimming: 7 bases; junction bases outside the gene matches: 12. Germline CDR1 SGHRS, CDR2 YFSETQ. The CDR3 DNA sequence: TGCGCCAGCAGCTTCAACTTACCGGGACAGGGGGCAAGTGGCTACACCTTC. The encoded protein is CASSFNLPGQGASGYTF.

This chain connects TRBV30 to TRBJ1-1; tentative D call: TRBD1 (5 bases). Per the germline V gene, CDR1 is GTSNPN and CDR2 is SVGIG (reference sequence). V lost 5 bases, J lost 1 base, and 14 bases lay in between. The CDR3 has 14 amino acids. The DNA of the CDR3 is TGTGCCTGGGCTCGGGGGGTCCCGAACACTGAAGCTTTCTTT. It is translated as CAWARGVPNTEAFF.

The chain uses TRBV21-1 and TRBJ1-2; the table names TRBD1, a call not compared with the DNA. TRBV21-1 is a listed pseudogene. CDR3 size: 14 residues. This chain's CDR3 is CASGPGQRNYGYTF. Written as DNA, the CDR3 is TGTGCCAGCGGTCCAGGACAGCGGAACTATGGCTACACCTTC.

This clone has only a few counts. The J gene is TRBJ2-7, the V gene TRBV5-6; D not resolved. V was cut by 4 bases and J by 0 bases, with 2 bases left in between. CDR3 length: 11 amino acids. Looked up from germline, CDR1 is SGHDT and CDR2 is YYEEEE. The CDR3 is CASSHSYEQYF. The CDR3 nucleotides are TGTGCCAGCAGCCACTCCTACGAGCAGTACTTC.

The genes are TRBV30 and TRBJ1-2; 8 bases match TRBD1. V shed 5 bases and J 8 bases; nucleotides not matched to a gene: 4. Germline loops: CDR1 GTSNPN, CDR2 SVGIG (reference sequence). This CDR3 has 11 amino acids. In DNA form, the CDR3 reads TGTGCCTGGCAGGGGGCGCGAGGCTACACCTTC. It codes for CAWQGARGYTF.

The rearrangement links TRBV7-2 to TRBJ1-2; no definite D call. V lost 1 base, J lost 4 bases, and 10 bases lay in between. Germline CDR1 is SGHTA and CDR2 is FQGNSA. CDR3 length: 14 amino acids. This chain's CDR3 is CASSLGGLGYGYTF. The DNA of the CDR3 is TGTGCCAGCAGCTTAGGAGGGTTAGGCTATGGCTACACCTTC.

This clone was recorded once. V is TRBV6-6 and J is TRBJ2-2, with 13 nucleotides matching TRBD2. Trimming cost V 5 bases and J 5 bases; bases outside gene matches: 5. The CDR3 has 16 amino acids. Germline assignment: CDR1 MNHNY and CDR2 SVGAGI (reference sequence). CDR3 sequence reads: CASSIGTSGVTGELFF. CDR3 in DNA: TGTGCCAGCAGTATAGGGACTAGCGGGGTTACCGGGGAGCTGTTTTTT.

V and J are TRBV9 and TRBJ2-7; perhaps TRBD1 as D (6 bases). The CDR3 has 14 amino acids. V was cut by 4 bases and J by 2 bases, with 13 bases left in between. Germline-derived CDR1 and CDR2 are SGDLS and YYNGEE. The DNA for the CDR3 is TGTGCCAGCAGCCCCAGGGGCGGTCCCTACGAGCAGTACTTC. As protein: CASSPRGGPYEQYF.

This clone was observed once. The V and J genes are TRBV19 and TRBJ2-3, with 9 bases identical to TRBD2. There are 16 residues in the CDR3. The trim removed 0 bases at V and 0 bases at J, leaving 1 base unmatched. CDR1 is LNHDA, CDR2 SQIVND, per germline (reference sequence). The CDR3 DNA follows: TGTGCCAGTAGTATAGAGCTAGCGGGAAGCACAGATACGCAGTATTTT. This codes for CASSIELAGSTDTQYF. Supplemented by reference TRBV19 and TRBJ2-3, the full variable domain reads DGGITQSPKYLFRKEGQNVTLSCEQNLNHDAMYWYRQDPGQGLRLIYYSQIVNDFQKGDIAEGYSVSREKKESFPLTVTSAQKNPTAFYLCASSIELAGSTDTQYFGPGTRLTVL.

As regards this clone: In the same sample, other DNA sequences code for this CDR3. The CDR3, as DNA: TGCGCCAGCAGCTTGCAGGGTAGCACAGATACGCAGTATTTT. It yields the protein CASSLQGSTDTQYF. The chain joins TRBV5-1 to TRBJ2-3; tentative D call: TRBD1 (5 bases). CDR1 SGHRS and CDR2 YFSETQ come from the germline V gene. The CDR3 length is 14 residues. Trimming cost V 1 base and J 0 bases, with 6 bases left between them.

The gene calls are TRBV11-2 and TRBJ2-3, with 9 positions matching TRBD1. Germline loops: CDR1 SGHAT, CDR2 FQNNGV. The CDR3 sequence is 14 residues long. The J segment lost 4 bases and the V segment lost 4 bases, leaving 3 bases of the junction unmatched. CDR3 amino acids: CASSWDRVADTQYF. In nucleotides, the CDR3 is TGTGCCAGCAGCTGGGACAGGGTGGCAGATACGCAGTATTTT. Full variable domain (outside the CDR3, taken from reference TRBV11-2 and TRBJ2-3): EAGVAQSPRYKIIEKRQSVAFWCNPISGHATLYWYQQILGQGPKLLIQFQNNGVVDDSQLPKDRFSAERLKGVDSTLKIQPAKLEDSAVYLCASSWDRVADTQYFGPGTRLTVL.